This T cell receptor beta chain originates from a study of T cells in Graves' hyperthyroidism and ophthalmopathy. Amplified TCR beta CDR3 regions derived from RNA transcripts. Carried out on the TCR CDR3, a first-round RT-PCR used the HTBI primer set. TCRdb independently ran MiXCR on the multiplex PCR reads; one entry per CDR3 protein. The table lists about 380,000 distinct CDR3 sequences, about 15% of them singletons, with 15% to 20% in the top ten. In the ophthalmopathy cohort, Clinical Activity Score was at least 3, NOSPECS grade at least 4, and duration under 3 months. Per germline, CDR1 DFQATT and CDR2 SNEGSKA (reference sequence). The ends lost 0 bases at V and 2 bases at J; junction bases unmatched: 10. The CDR3 is made up of 19 amino acids.

The J gene is TRBJ2-3, the V gene TRBV20-1; 14 nucleotides align to TRBD2. What was sequenced was blood. The sequence derives from a woman in her twenties or thirties with Graves' ophthalmopathy. CDR3 amino acids: CSARDWATSGGAFTDTQYF. CDR3 DNA sequence: TGCAGTGCTAGAGATTGGGCGACTAGCGGGGGGGCCTTCACAGATACGCAGTATTTT.